Presented here are 21 T cell receptor beta chains from one specimen sequenced in a study of T cell repertoires in cytomegalovirus infection. TCRdb processed the reads anew with MiXCR; each CDR3 protein has one entry. This sample has 310,000 or so distinct CDR3 sequences; about 9.1% occur once, and the top ten carry about 2.3%. Sequencing used PBMCs. These TCRs come from a human donor in good health (CMV status not recorded). Some clones in this sample may be carry-over from other donors' samples.

At least ten counts were recorded for this clonotype. The rearrangement uses TRBV7-2 and TRBJ2-7; no clear D. The CDR3 is made up of 13 amino acids. Per germline, CDR1 SGHTA and CDR2 FQGNSA. V lost 5 bases and J lost 4, with 12 bases in between. DNA for the CDR3: TGTGCCAGCAGCCTTTACACGGGTTACGAGCAGTACGTC. It yields the protein CASSLYTGYEQYV.

This clonotype was seen at least ten times. CDR3 in DNA: TGTGCCAGCAGTTACCTCCTGGATGAGCGCCGCTCAGAAAAACTGTTTTTT. It translates to CASSYLLDERRSEKLFF. V gene TRBV6-2 or TRBV6-3 combines with J gene TRBJ1-4, with no clear D. The germline CDR1 and CDR2 sequences are MNHEY and SVGEGT. V lost 2 bases, J lost 8 bases, and 21 bases lay in between. The CDR3 is 17 amino acids.

This clonotype has a count of ten or more. The gene calls are TRBV6-2 or TRBV6-3 and TRBJ1-2, with unresolved D. This CDR3 has 12 amino acids. V lost 6 bases and J 2 bases, leaving 7 bases between the germline ends. The germline V gene encodes CDR1 MNHEY and CDR2 SVGEGT. CDR3 protein: CASREINYGYTF. In nucleotides, the CDR3 is TGTGCCAGCAGGGAGATCAACTATGGCTACACCTTC.

The sample holds many counts of this clonotype. The chain links TRBV7-9 to TRBJ1-5; a weak D match, TRBD1 (6 bases). V was cut by 5 bases and J by 7 bases, with 21 bases left in between. This CDR3 has 16 amino acids. Germline CDR1 reads SEHNR; CDR2 reads FQNEAQ (reference sequence). The DNA of the CDR3 is TGTGCCAGCAGCCTATGGTTGTCAGGGGTTAGCCAGCCCCAGCATTTT. Its protein product is CASSLWLSGVSQPQHF.

At least ten counts were recorded for this clonotype. The CDR3 DNA reads as TGTGCCAGCCGACGACTAGCGGGAGAGACCCAGTACTTC. The encoded protein is CASRRLAGETQYF. V and J are TRBV27 and TRBJ2-5, with 10 nucleotides matching TRBD2. The length of the CDR3 is 13 residues. Trimming removed 8 bases from V and 4 bases from J; junction bases left unmatched: 4. CDR1 MNHEY and CDR2 SMNVEV come from the germline V gene (reference sequence).

Note on this clonotype: This may come from a read error, since a much larger clone is one base off. This chain uses TRBV19 with TRBJ2-1; TRBD1 is a possible D gene (6 bases). With 3 bases removed from V and 10 bases from J, the gap between germline ends came to 22 bases. This CDR3 has 16 residues. Germline assignment: CDR1 LNHDA and CDR2 SQIVND (reference sequence). The CDR3 coding sequence is TGTGCCAGTAGTATGTGGGTAGGGATTGGCAGGGGAGAGCAGTTCTTC. This gives the protein CASSMWVGIGRGEQFF.

This clonotype was detected only a few times. The chain carries TRBV23-1 and TRBJ1-1, with 7 bases aligning to TRBD1. TRBV23-1 is sorted into the ORF group, with uncertain function. The CDR3 totals 17 residues. V was clipped by 6 bases and J by 5 bases; unmatched bases: 18. CDR3 in amino acids: CASRKVNYRGERTEAFF. The CDR3 bases are TGCGCCAGCAGAAAAGTGAACTACAGGGGCGAGAGAACTGAAGCTTTCTTT.

This clonotype was found a few times. This chain connects TRBV20-1 to TRBJ1-6; D gene ambiguous. Looked up from germline, CDR1 is DFQATT and CDR2 is SNEGSKA (reference sequence). The CDR3 runs to 15 residues. Trimming removed 6 bases at V and 4 bases at J, with 16 bases between. The chain's CDR3 is CSAPAGWGYNSPLHF. The CDR3 DNA is TGCAGTGCCCCAGCGGGGTGGGGATATAATTCACCCCTCCACTTT.

This clonotype was detected many times. V usage is TRBV7-2 and J usage is TRBJ1-5; 9 bases align to TRBD1. The CDR3 length is 16 residues. Germline CDR1 reads SGHTA; CDR2 reads FQGNSA. J was trimmed by 1 base and V by 5 bases; bases with no gene match: 6. The CDR3 spells CASSQQGAGSNQPQHF. CDR3 DNA sequence: TGTGCCAGCAGCCAACAGGGGGCTGGGAGCAATCAGCCCCAGCATTTT. Complete variable domain (other parts from reference TRBV7-2 and TRBJ1-5): GAGVSQSPSNKVTEKGKDVELRCDPISGHTALYWYRQSLGQGLEFLIYFQGNSAPDKSGLPSDRFSAERTGGSVSTLTIQRTQQEDSAVYLCASSQQGAGSNQPQHFGDGTRLSIL.

The CDR3 bases are TGTGCCGACAGCCTTGGACTGAATTCACCCCTCCACTTT. This sequence encodes CADSLGLNSPLHF. The rearrangement uses TRBV7-2 and TRBJ1-6; TRBD1 is a possible D gene (5 bases). Germline V gene lookup returns CDR1 SGHTA and CDR2 FQGNSA. Trimming stripped 11 bases from V and 7 bases from J, with 15 bases between. The CDR3 loop spans 13 amino acids.

At least ten counts were recorded for this clonotype. The CDR3 loop is CSARQVQETQYF. CDR3 DNA sequence: TGCAGTGCCAGACAGGTCCAAGAGACCCAGTACTTC. The V gene is TRBV20-1, the J gene TRBJ2-5; maybe TRBD1 (6 bases). Per germline, CDR1 DFQATT and CDR2 SNEGSKA (reference sequence). This CDR3 has 12 residues. The germline V and J ends were trimmed by 6 bases and 1 base, with 9 bases remaining between them.

This clonotype was observed at least ten times. Germline and junction disagree at one end, which may indicate a read error. This chain connects TRBV7-7 to TRBJ2-2, with 12 bases lining up with TRBD2. This CDR3 is built from 17 residues. The V gene's germline CDR1 is SSHAT and CDR2 FNYEAQ (reference sequence). In DNA form, the CDR3 reads TGTGCTAGCAGCTCAGGACTAGCGGGGCTGGGCACCGGGGAGCTGTTTTTT. This codes for CASSSGLAGLGTGELFF.

This clonotype was counted at least ten times. This sequence joins TRBV7-2 and TRBJ2-7; TRBD2 aligns across 8 bases. There are 15 residues in the CDR3. Per the germline V gene, CDR1 is SGHTA and CDR2 is FQGNSA. V was pared by 5 bases and J by 3 bases, with 9 bases of the junction left unmatched. CDR3 loop: CASSAPGTSFYEQYF. The CDR3 DNA follows: TGTGCCAGCAGCGCACCCGGGACTAGTTTCTACGAGCAGTACTTC.

This clonotype showed up just a few times. The genes are TRBV5-1 and TRBJ2-7; D ambiguous. The V gene's germline CDR1 is SGHRS and CDR2 YFSETQ. Deletions cut 4 bases from V and 6 bases from J, with 11 bases between. The CDR3 totals 12 residues. CDR3 coding DNA: TGCGCCAGCAGCACCGACACAGTCGAGCAGTACTTC. Translation gives CASSTDTVEQYF.

This clonotype came up a few times. The genes are TRBV28 and TRBJ2-5; D gene uncertain. The germline CDR1 and CDR2 sequences are MDHEN and SYDVKM. CDR3 length: 14 residues. V was trimmed by 2 bases and J by 2 bases, leaving 9 bases between them. CDR3 in amino acids: CASSLPTHQETQYF. In nucleotides, the CDR3 is TGTGCCAGCAGTTTACCGACTCATCAAGAGACCCAGTACTTC.

The V gene is TRBV20-1, the J gene TRBJ1-2; 9 bases map to TRBD1. Germline V gene data show CDR1 as DFQATT and CDR2 as SNEGSKA (reference sequence). The CDR3 is 12 residues long. Unmatched junction bases numbered 1, after V lost 3 bases and J lost 5 bases. The CDR3 sequence is CSASDRGYGYTF. In DNA form, the CDR3 reads TGCAGTGCTAGTGACAGGGGGTATGGCTACACCTTC.

This clonotype was seen a handful of times. The chain is built from TRBV29-1 and TRBJ1-1; D might be TRBD1 (5 bases). CDR1 SQVTM and CDR2 ANQGSEA come from the germline V gene. The CDR3 sequence is 15 residues long. V lost 4 bases and J lost 1, with 16 bases in between. The CDR3 sequence is CSVGLSLGGNTEAFF. The CDR3 coding sequence is TGCAGCGTTGGTCTTTCATTGGGGGGGAACACTGAAGCTTTCTTT. The full variable domain, its missing parts supplied by reference TRBV29-1 and TRBJ1-1, is SAVISQKPSRDICQRGTSLTIQCQVDSQVTMMFWYRQQPGQSLTLIATANQGSEATYESGFVIDKFPISRPNLTFSTLTVSNMSPEDSSIYLCSVGLSLGGNTEAFFGQGTRLTVV.

In this sample, this clonotype turned up many times. This rearrangement joins TRBV2 to TRBJ2-4; no definite D call. With 7 bases removed from V and 7 bases from J, the gap between germline ends came to 11 bases. This CDR3 spans 12 amino acids. The germline V gene encodes CDR1 SNHLY and CDR2 FYNNEI. CDR3 sequence (DNA): TGTGCCAGCACCTCTCTGGTCAACATTCAGTACTTC. Encoded protein: CASTSLVNIQYF.

This clonotype was detected many times. J is TRBJ2-4 and V is TRBV2, with TRBD1 matching over 9 bases. V lost 7 bases, J lost 8 bases, and 3 bases stayed unmatched. Germline V CDR1 and CDR2: SNHLY, FYNNEI. This CDR3 has 12 amino acids. The CDR3 loop is CASTRDRDIQYF. The CDR3 DNA reads as TGTGCCAGCACTCGGGACAGGGACATTCAGTACTTC. Supplemented by reference TRBV2 and TRBJ2-4, the full variable domain reads EPEVTQTPSHQVTQMGQEVILRCVPISNHLYFYWYRQILGQKVEFLVSFYNNEISEKSEIFDDQFSVERPDGSNFTLKIRSTKLEDSAMYFCASTRDRDIQYFGAGTRLSVL.

This clonotype was counted between two and nine times. V gene TRBV3-1 combines with J gene TRBJ2-2; D not resolved. The CDR3 extends over 18 amino acids. V was pared by 2 bases and J by 0 bases, with 16 bases between. Germline CDR1 and CDR2: LGHDT and YNNKEL (reference sequence). CDR3 DNA sequence: TGTGCCAGCAGCCAAAATGTCCAGAGATACCCGAACACCGGGGAGCTGTTTTTT. Translated: CASSQNVQRYPNTGELFF.

This clonotype was counted only a few times. The rearrangement uses TRBV2 and TRBJ2-1, with TRBD2 matching 7 bases. After removal of 4 bases from V and 4 bases from J, the junction contained 7 bases not matched to a gene. Germline CDR1 is SNHLY and CDR2 is FYNNEI. The CDR3 has 15 amino acids. The CDR3 reads CASSGLGGGYNEQFF. The CDR3 nucleotides read TGTGCCAGCAGTGGCCTGGGGGGGGGATACAATGAGCAGTTCTTC.